The sequence of this TCR beta chain was determined in a study of OX40 agonist ivuxolimab in advanced cancers. Whole-study context: Enrolled patients in dose escalation had cancers that were hepatocellular carcinoma, melanoma, renal cell or head and neck cancer. The dose-escalation cohort was around 83% male, with a mean age of about 60 years, ranging roughly 23 to 79.

Within the sample, this clone is medium-sized. The antigen remains undetermined. Germline V gene data show CDR1 as LNHDA and CDR2 as SQIVND (reference sequence). The length of the CDR3 is 14 residues. Trimming left V 3 bases short and J 5 bases short, with 11 bases between. Study-level findings and limits: Relative to CD4+ cells, CD8+ T cells on average had more expanded clones. Clonal expansion by week 6 occurred in CD4+ and CD8+ blood T cells (at 0.1 to 3.0 mg/kg).

Clones were read by immunoSEQ multiplex PCR, and TCRdb kept only the in-frame ones, dropping some. This table holds around 43,000 clones, roughly 86% found once. This specimen consisted of CD4+ or CD8+ T cells sorted from blood, obtained in a trial of the OX40 agonist ivuxolimab. The V and J genes are TRBV19 and TRBJ1-5; D possibly corresponds to TRBD1 (5 bases). The sequence was obtained from an adult with an advanced solid tumor such as melanoma, head and neck, liver or kidney cancer. CDR3 protein: CASSIETEYQPQHF. In DNA, the CDR3 is TGTGCCAGTAGTATTGAGACAGAATATCAGCCCCAGCATTTT.